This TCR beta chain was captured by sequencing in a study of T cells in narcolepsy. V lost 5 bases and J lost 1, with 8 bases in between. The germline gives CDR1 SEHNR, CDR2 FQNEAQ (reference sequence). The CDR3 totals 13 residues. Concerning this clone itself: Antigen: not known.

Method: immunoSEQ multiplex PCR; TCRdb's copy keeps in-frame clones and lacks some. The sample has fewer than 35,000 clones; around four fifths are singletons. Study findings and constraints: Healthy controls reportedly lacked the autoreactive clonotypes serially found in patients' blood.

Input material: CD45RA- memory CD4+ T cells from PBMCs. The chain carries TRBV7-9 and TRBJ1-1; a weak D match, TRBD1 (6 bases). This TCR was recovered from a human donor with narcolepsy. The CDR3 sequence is CASSKTGNTEAFF. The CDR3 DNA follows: TGTGCCAGCAGCAAGACAGGGAACACTGAAGCTTTCTTT.